This T cell receptor beta chain was documented in a study of cytomegalovirus exposure and HLA in healthy donors. The primer mix had 60 Vbeta and 13 Jbeta primers. Generated by immunoSEQ multiplex PCR, the TCRdb table keeps only in-frame clones and is missing some. The sample lists around 120,000 clones, about 79% occurring once. The V gene lost 2 bases and the J gene lost 2 bases, with 9 bases spanning the gap. From germline, CDR1 is SGHTA and CDR2 FQGNSA. This CDR3 has 15 amino acids. The chain combines TRBV7-2 with TRBJ1-4, with D maybe TRBD1 (6 bases). Specimen: PBMCs. The source is a man aged 50-59 years in good health and CMV-seronegative. This CDR3 is CASSLFGQTNEKLFF. CDR3 nucleotides: TGTGCCAGCAGCTTATTTGGACAGACTAATGAAAAACTGTTTTTT.